The source of this T cell receptor beta chain is a study of CD8 T cells in Susac syndrome. The multiple sclerosis controls consisted of treatment-naive patients with relapsing-remitting disease, either stable or active. Random hexamers served to reverse transcribe roughly 0.45 to 1 ug RNA. Amplification of TCR beta CDR3 spanned 54 Vbeta and 13 Jbeta via immunoSEQ multiplex PCR. TCRdb analysed the immunoSEQ multiplex PCR reads with MiXCR anew, one entry per CDR3 protein. The table has roughly 400,000 distinct CDR3 sequences, 75% to 90% seen once. The sample consisted of CD8+ T cells from PBMCs. The TCR sequence derives from a human donor with multiple sclerosis.

The CDR3 sequence: CASSLWPVGGEAFF. The CDR3 nucleotides are TGTGCCAGCAGTTTATGGCCGGTGGGGGGTGAAGCTTTCTTT. V and J are TRBV28 and TRBJ1-1; possibly TRBD1 for D (5 bases). The CDR3 loop spans 14 amino acids. V was clipped by 0 bases and J by 7 bases, with 12 bases between them. Per the germline V gene, CDR1 is MDHEN and CDR2 is SYDVKM.